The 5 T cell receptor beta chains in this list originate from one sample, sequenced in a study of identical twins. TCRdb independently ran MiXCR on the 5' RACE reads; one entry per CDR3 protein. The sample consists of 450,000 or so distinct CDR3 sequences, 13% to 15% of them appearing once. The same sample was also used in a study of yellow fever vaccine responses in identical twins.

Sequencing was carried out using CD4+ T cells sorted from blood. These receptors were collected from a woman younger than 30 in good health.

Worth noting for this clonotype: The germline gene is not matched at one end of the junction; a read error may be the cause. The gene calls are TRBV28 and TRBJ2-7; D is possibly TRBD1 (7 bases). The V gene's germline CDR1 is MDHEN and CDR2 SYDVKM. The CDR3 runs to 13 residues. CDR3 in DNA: TGTGCCAGCCTCGCCGGGACAGTTCGGGAGCAGTCCTTC. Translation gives CASLAGTVREQSF.

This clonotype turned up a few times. CDR3 region: CASGRDSQETQYF. DNA of the CDR3: TGTGCCAGCGGCAGGGACAGCCAAGAGACCCAGTACTTC. V usage is TRBV28 and J usage is TRBJ2-5, with TRBD1 matching over 7 bases. The V gene end was trimmed by 8 bases and the J gene end by 1 base; junction bases not matched to a gene: 4. The CDR3 loop spans 13 amino acids. Germline V CDR1 and CDR2: MDHEN, SYDVKM.

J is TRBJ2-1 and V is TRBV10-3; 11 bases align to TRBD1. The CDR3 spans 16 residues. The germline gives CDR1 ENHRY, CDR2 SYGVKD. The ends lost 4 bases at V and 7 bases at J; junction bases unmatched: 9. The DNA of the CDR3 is TGTGCCATCAGTGTGGGGGACAGGGGGGCCAGGAATGAGCAGTTCTTC. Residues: CAISVGDRGARNEQFF.

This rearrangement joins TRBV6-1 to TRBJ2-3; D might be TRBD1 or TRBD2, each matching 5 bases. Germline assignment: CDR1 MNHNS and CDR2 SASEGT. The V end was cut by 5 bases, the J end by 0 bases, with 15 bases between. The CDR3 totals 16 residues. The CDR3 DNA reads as TGTGCCAGCAGTCCCGGGACCAGAACTAGCACAGATACGCAGTATTTT. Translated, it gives CASSPGTRTSTDTQYF.

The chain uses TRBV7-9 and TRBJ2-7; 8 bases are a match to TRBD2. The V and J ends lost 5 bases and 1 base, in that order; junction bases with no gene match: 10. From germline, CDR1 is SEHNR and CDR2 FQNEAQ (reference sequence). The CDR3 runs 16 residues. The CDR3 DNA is TGTGCCAGCAGCGTTAGCGGGGTCCCTAGGTCCTACGAGCAGTACTTC. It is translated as CASSVSGVPRSYEQYF.